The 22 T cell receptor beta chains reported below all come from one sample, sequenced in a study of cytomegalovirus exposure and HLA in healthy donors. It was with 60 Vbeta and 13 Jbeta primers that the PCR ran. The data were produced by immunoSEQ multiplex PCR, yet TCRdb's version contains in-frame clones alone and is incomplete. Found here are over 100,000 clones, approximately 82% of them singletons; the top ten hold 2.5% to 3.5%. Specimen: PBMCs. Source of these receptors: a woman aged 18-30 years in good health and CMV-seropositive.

The DNA for the CDR3 is TGCGCCAGCAGTCAACCGGGGGACAGGGGGTTTGAGCAGTACTTC. This translates into CASSQPGDRGFEQYF. The genes are TRBV23-1 and TRBJ2-7; 11 nucleotides line up with TRBD1. TRBV23-1 is flagged as an ORF with uncertain function. This CDR3 comprises 15 residues. Germline trimming cut 2 bases from V and 7 bases from J; bases unmatched to any gene: 7.

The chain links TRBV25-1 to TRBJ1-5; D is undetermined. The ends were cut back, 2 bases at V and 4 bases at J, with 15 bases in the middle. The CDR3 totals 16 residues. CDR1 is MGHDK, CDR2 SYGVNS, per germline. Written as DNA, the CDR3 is TGTGCCAGCAGTGAAGGAGGGCGGGGAGGAAATCAGCCCCAGCATTTT. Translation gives CASSEGGRGGNQPQHF.

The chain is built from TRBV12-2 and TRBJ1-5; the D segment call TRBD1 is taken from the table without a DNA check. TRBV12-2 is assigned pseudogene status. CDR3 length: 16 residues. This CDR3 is CASRFFTRGVNQPQHF. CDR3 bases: TGTGCAAGTCGCTTTTTTACCAGGGGTGTAAATCAGCCCCAGCATTTT.

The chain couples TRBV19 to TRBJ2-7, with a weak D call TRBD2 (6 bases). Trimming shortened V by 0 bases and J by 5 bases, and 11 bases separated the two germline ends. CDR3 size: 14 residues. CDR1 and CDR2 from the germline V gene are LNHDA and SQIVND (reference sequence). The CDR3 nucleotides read TGTGCCAGTAGTATAGAGGAGGGGCGGAACGAGCAGTACTTC. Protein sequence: CASSIEEGRNEQYF.

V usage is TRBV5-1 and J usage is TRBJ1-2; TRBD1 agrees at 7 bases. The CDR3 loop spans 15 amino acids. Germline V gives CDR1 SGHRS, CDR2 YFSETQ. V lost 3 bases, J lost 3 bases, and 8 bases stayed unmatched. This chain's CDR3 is CASSSPDRADYGYTF. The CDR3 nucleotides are TGCGCCAGCAGCTCCCCCGACAGGGCGGACTATGGCTACACCTTC. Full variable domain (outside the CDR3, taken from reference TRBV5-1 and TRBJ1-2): KAGVTQTPRYLIKTRGQQVTLSCSPISGHRSVSWYQQTPGQGLQFLFEYFSETQRNKGNFPGRFSGRQFSNSRSEMNVSTLELGDSALYLCASSSPDRADYGYTFGSGTRLTVV.

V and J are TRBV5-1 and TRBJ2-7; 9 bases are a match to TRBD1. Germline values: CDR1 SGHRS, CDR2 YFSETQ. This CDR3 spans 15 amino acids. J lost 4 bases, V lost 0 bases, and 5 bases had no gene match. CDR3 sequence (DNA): TGCGCCAGCAGCTTGGGCCTCGGGACAGGGTACGAGCAGTACTTC. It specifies CASSLGLGTGYEQYF.

CDR3 nucleotides: TGTGCCAGCAGCCCCACGACTAGCGGAAAAAACATTCAGTACTTC. This translates into CASSPTTSGKNIQYF. This chain uses TRBV7-6 with TRBJ2-4; TRBD2 matches at 9 bases. The junction had 6 bases not matched to a gene; V was cut back by 5 bases and J by 4 bases. Germline assignment: CDR1 SGHVS and CDR2 FNYEAQ. The CDR3 covers 15 residues.

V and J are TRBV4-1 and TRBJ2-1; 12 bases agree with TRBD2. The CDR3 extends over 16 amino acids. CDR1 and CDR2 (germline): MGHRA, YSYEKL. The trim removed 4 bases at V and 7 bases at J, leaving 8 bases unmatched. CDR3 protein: CASSLLLAGGSNEQFF. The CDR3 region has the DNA TGCGCCAGCAGCCTACTACTAGCGGGGGGTTCTAATGAGCAGTTCTTC.

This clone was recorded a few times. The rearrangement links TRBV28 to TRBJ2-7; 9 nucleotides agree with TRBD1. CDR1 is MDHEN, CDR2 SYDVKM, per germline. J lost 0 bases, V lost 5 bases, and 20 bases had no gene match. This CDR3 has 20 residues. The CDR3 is CASSPRTQVFGTGNSYEQYF. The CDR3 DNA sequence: TGTGCCAGCAGTCCTCGAACACAAGTTTTTGGGACAGGGAACTCCTACGAGCAGTACTTC.

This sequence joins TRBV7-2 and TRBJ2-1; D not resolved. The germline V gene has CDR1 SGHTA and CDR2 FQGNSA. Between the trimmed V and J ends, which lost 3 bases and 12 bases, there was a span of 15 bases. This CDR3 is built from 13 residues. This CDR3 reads CASSFSSMSLQFF. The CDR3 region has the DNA TGTGCCAGCAGCTTTAGTTCTATGAGCTTGCAGTTCTTC.

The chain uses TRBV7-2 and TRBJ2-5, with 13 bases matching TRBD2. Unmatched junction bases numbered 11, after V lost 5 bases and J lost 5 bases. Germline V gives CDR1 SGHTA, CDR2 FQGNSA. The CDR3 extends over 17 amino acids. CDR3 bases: TGTGCCAGCAGCAAGGGACTAGCGGGGACCTTGGGGGAGACCCAGTACTTC. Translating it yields CASSKGLAGTLGETQYF.

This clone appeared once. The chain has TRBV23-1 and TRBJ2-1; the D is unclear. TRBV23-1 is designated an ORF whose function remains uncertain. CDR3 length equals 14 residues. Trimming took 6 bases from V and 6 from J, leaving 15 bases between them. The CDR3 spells CASRPSTGLNEQFF. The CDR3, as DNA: TGCGCCAGCAGACCATCGACGGGTCTCAATGAGCAGTTCTTC.

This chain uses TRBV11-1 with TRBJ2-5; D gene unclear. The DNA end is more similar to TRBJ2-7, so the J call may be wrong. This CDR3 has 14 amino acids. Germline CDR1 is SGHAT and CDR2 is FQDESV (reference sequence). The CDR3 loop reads CASSLNQDRYEQYF. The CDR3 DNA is TGTGCCAGCAGCTTAAACCAGGATCGGTACGAGCAGTACTTC.

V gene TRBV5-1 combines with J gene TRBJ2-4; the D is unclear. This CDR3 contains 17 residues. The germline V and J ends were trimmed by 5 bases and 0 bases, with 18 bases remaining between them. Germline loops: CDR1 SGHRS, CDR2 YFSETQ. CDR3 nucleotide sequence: TGCGCCAGCAGACTTCGAGAGTGTACGCTAGCCAAAAACATTCAGTACTTC. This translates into CASRLRECTLAKNIQYF.

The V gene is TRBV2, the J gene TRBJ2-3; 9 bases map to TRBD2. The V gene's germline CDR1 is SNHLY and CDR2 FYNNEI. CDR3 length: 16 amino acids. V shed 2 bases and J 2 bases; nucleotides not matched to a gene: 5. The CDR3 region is CASSELAGGSTDTQYF. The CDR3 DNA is TGTGCCAGCAGTGAATTGGCGGGGGGGTCCACAGATACGCAGTATTTT.

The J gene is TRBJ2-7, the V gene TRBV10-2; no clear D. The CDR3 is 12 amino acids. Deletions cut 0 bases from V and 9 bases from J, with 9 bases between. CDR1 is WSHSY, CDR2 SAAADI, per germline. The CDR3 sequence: CASSESRAGQYF. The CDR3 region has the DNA TGCGCCAGCAGTGAGTCCCGAGCCGGGCAGTACTTC.

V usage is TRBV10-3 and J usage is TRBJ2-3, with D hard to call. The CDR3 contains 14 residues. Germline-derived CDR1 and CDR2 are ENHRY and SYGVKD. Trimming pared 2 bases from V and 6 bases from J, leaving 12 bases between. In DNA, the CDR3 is TGTGCCATCAGTGAGGACTTGTACGTGGATACGCAGTATTTT. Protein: CAISEDLYVDTQYF.

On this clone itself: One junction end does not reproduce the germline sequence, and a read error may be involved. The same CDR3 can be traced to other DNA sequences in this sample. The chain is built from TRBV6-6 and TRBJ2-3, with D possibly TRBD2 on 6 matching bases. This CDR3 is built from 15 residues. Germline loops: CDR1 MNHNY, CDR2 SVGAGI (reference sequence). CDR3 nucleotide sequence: TGTGCCAGCAGTTATGGGACGGGGAGGTCAGATACGCAATATTTT. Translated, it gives CASSYGTGRSDTQYF.

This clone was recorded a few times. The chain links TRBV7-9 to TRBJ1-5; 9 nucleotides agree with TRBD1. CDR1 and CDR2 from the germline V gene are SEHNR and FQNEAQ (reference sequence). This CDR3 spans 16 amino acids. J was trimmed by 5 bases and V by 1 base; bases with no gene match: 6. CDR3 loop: CASSLGNRGLYQPQHF. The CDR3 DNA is TGTGCCAGCAGCTTAGGCAACAGGGGGCTTTATCAGCCCCAGCATTTT.

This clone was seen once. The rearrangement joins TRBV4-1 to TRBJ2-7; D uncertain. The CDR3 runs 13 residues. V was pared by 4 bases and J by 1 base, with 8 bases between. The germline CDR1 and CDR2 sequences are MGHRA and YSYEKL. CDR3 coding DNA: TGCGCCAGCAGCCCCCCCCATTCCTACGAGCAGTACTTC. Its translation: CASSPPHSYEQYF.

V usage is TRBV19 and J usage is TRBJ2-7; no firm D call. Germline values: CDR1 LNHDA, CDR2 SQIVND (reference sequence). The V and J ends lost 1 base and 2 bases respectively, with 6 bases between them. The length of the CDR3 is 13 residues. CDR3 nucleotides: TGTGCCAGTAGTATAGGGCTCACCTACGAGCAGTACTTC. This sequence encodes CASSIGLTYEQYF. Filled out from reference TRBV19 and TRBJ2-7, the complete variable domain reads DGGITQSPKYLFRKEGQNVTLSCEQNLNHDAMYWYRQDPGQGLRLIYYSQIVNDFQKGDIAEGYSVSREKKESFPLTVTSAQKNPTAFYLCASSIGLTYEQYFGPGTRLTVT.

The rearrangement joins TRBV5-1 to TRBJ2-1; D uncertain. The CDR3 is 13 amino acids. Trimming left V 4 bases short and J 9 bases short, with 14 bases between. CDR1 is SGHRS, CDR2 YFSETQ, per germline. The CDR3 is CASSMESTGEQFF. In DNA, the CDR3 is TGCGCCAGCAGCATGGAATCGACGGGTGAGCAGTTCTTC. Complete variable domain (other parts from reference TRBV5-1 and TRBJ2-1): KAGVTQTPRYLIKTRGQQVTLSCSPISGHRSVSWYQQTPGQGLQFLFEYFSETQRNKGNFPGRFSGRQFSNSRSEMNVSTLELGDSALYLCASSMESTGEQFFGPGTRLTVL.